One and the same sample provided the 32 T cell receptor beta chains below, sequenced in a study of cytomegalovirus exposure and HLA in healthy donors. Vbeta (60) and Jbeta (13) primers were used in the PCR. TCRdb's copy holds only in-frame clones and misses some; the assay was immunoSEQ multiplex PCR. The sample lists 210,000 or so clones, about 85% seen once, with roughly 0.24% in the top ten. The sequencing sample was made of PBMCs. Every receptor here comes from a girl between 2 and 10 years old in good health and CMV-seronegative.

This clone came up once. This chain's CDR3 is CASSLPEQGPNTEAFF. In nucleotides, the CDR3 is TGCGCCAGCAGCTTGCCCGAACAGGGGCCCAACACTGAAGCTTTCTTT. V and J are TRBV5-1 and TRBJ1-1; 7 positions match TRBD1. The V segment lost 1 base and the J segment 2 bases; nucleotides outside the gene matches: 8. The CDR3 totals 16 residues. Per germline, CDR1 SGHRS and CDR2 YFSETQ.

V usage is TRBV2 and J usage is TRBJ2-5; D not certain. The length of the CDR3 is 12 residues. With 5 bases removed from V and 3 bases from J, the gap between germline ends came to 7 bases. CDR1 and CDR2 from the germline V gene are SNHLY and FYNNEI. CDR3 nucleotide sequence: TGTGCCAGCAGTTGGGCAGAAGAGACCCAGTACTTC. Protein product: CASSWAEETQYF.

V usage is TRBV10-2 and J usage is TRBJ2-1; D is unclear. The CDR3 loop spans 11 amino acids. In germline, CDR1 is WSHSY, CDR2 SAAADI. The germline V and J ends were trimmed by 3 bases and 8 bases, with 5 bases remaining between them. For the CDR3, the DNA is TGCGCCAGCAGTGAACTCGATGAGCAGTTCTTC. Amino acids: CASSELDEQFF.

The chain has TRBV4-2 and TRBJ1-5; TRBD1 agrees at 10 bases. Losses at the gene ends were 2 bases for V and 5 bases for J; bases not matched to a gene: 3. The CDR3 has 15 residues. Germline assignment: CDR1 LGHNA and CDR2 YNFKEQ. The DNA for the CDR3 is TGTGCCAGCAGCCAATCGGACAGGGGGGATCAGCCCCAGCATTTT. Amino acid sequence: CASSQSDRGDQPQHF.

Only one count was recorded for this clone. The chain employs TRBV2 and TRBJ2-3, with D possibly being TRBD2 (6 bases). The CDR3 length is 14 residues. The V gene lost 5 bases and the J gene lost 5 bases, with 14 bases spanning the gap. CDR1 is SNHLY, CDR2 FYNNEI, per germline. In DNA, the CDR3 is TGTGCCAGCAGTAACGGGAGCCCTCAAGATACGCAGTATTTT. Its protein product is CASSNGSPQDTQYF.

V and J are TRBV5-1 and TRBJ1-2, with 7 positions matching TRBD1. With V trimmed by 3 bases and J by 4 bases, 6 bases remained unmatched. The CDR3 extends over 14 amino acids. Germline V lookup: CDR1 SGHRS, CDR2 YFSETQ. CDR3 sequence: CASSWDSGPYGYTF. CDR3 sequence (DNA): TGCGCCAGCAGCTGGGACAGCGGCCCCTATGGCTACACCTTC.

The rearrangement joins TRBV27 to TRBJ2-2, with 11 bases fitting TRBD2. Germline lookup yields CDR1 MNHEY and CDR2 SMNVEV (reference sequence). The CDR3 totals 16 residues. V trimming: 6 bases; J trimming: 3 bases; junction bases outside the gene matches: 6. The CDR3 DNA is TGTGCCAGCAGCTATACTAGCGGGGGATACACCGGGGAGCTGTTTTTT. Amino acids: CASSYTSGGYTGELFF.

The chain links TRBV6-1 to TRBJ2-2; 8 nucleotides match TRBD1. CDR1 is MNHNS, CDR2 SASEGT, per germline. CDR3 length: 15 residues. Trimming cost V 4 bases and J 1 base; bases outside gene matches: 2. CDR3 coding DNA: TGTGCCAGCAGTGCCGGGACAGGGAACACCGGGGAGCTGTTTTTT. Translation: CASSAGTGNTGELFF.

This clone showed up just a few times. The CDR3 nucleotides read TGTGCCAGCAGCTTACAGCACAGTTCCTACGAGCAGTACTTC. The encoded protein is CASSLQHSSYEQYF. This chain connects TRBV7-2 to TRBJ2-7, with D unclear. Trimming took 2 bases from V and 1 from J, leaving 9 bases between them. The germline gives CDR1 SGHTA, CDR2 FQGNSA. The CDR3 loop spans 14 amino acids.

The CDR3 sequence is CASKSGGARDTQYF. CDR3 bases: TGTGCCAGCAAGTCTGGCGGGGCCCGAGATACGCAGTATTTT. J is TRBJ2-3 and V is TRBV6-5; perhaps TRBD2 as D (6 bases). The CDR3 covers 14 residues. V was shortened by 7 bases and J by 5 bases, with 16 bases between the two germline ends. CDR1 is MNHEY and CDR2 is SVGAGI in the germline V gene.

The V call is TRBV2, the J call TRBJ2-7; D gene ambiguous. The CDR3 spans 11 residues. CDR1 and CDR2 (germline): SNHLY, FYNNEI. The V and J ends lost 10 bases and 1 base respectively, with 8 bases between them. The CDR3 region is CATSESYEQYF. CDR3 DNA: TGTGCCACCAGCGAGTCCTACGAGCAGTACTTC.

This clone came up once. CDR3 residues: CASQKTSGRPARANNEQFF. DNA for the CDR3: TGTGCCAGCCAGAAGACTAGCGGGAGGCCGGCACGGGCCAACAATGAGCAGTTCTTC. V and J are TRBV18 and TRBJ2-1; 13 nucleotides line up with TRBD2. V trimming: 8 bases; J trimming: 5 bases; junction bases outside the gene matches: 18. The CDR3 totals 19 residues. Germline V lookup: CDR1 KGHSH, CDR2 LQKENI.

V usage is TRBV5-1 and J usage is TRBJ1-2; maybe TRBD1 (5 bases). The CDR3 length is 13 residues. CDR1 SGHRS and CDR2 YFSETQ come from the germline V gene. V was clipped by 4 bases and J by 6 bases, with 13 bases between them. CDR3 sequence: CASSLMTENGYTF. CDR3 DNA sequence: TGCGCCAGCAGCCTTATGACAGAGAATGGCTACACCTTC.

This chain links TRBV19 with TRBJ2-3; 11 positions agree with TRBD1. Trimming cost V 9 bases and J 0 bases; bases outside gene matches: 11. Germline lookup yields CDR1 LNHDA and CDR2 SQIVND (reference sequence). CDR3 size: 17 residues. The DNA of the CDR3 is TGTGCCAGCTCCCGGGACAGGGGGTCCTCTAGCACAGATACGCAGTATTTT. Translation gives CASSRDRGSSSTDTQYF. Complete variable domain (other parts from reference TRBV19 and TRBJ2-3): DGGITQSPKYLFRKEGQNVTLSCEQNLNHDAMYWYRQDPGQGLRLIYYSQIVNDFQKGDIAEGYSVSREKKESFPLTVTSAQKNPTAFYLCASSRDRGSSSTDTQYFGPGTRLTVL.

Only one count was recorded for this clone. The V call is TRBV30, the J call TRBJ2-2, with 7 bases that match TRBD2. Trimming at V came to 4 bases and at J to 3 bases, leaving 14 bases not matched to a gene. This CDR3 is built from 17 residues. CDR1 and CDR2 (germline): GTSNPN, SVGIG (reference sequence). The CDR3 coding sequence is TGTGCCTGGACCGCTTCGTGGGGCCGGGGGGACACCGGGGAGCTGTTTTTT. Translated: CAWTASWGRGDTGELFF. Looking up the rest from reference TRBV30 and TRBJ2-2 gives the full variable domain: SQTIHQWPATLVQPVGSPLSLECTVEGTSNPNLYWYRQAAGRGLQLLFYSVGIGQISSEVPQNLSASRPQDRQFILSSKKLLLSDSGFYLCAWTASWGRGDTGELFFGEGSRLTVL.

This clone was picked up a small number of times. The chain links TRBV5-1 to TRBJ2-3; tentative D call: TRBD2 (6 bases). Trimming took off 6 bases at V and 0 bases at J, with 11 bases between the two ends. From germline, CDR1 is SGHRS and CDR2 YFSETQ. The CDR3 spans 14 residues. CDR3 protein: CASTEGLSTDTQYF. In DNA, the CDR3 is TGCGCCAGCACCGAGGGACTCAGCACAGATACGCAGTATTTT.

This chain joins TRBV27 and TRBJ2-2, with D unresolved. V dropped 2 bases and J dropped 3 bases, with 7 bases sitting between them. Germline CDR1 is MNHEY and CDR2 is SMNVEV (reference sequence). There are 14 residues in the CDR3. CDR3 sequence: CASSLGRHTGELFF. CDR3 sequence (DNA): TGTGCCAGCAGTTTAGGCAGGCACACCGGGGAGCTGTTTTTT.

CDR3 sequence (DNA): TGTGCCAGCAGCTTGGGCGGTCGATACTACGAGCAGTACTTC. Amino acid sequence: CASSLGGRYYEQYF. The rearrangement uses TRBV5-6 and TRBJ2-5, with D unresolved. The better agreement between TRBJ2-7 and the DNA end casts doubt on the J call. Germline loops: CDR1 SGHDT, CDR2 YYEEEE. CDR3 length: 14 residues.

The V and J genes are TRBV11-3 and TRBJ1-5; D perhaps matches TRBD1 (6 bases). Germline V gene lookup returns CDR1 SGHNT and CDR2 YENEEA. V was trimmed by 9 bases and J by 2 bases, leaving 17 bases between them. This CDR3 is built from 15 residues. The CDR3 is CARNRVGGGNQPQHF. Here the CDR3 DNA reads TGTGCCAGGAACAGGGTGGGGGGGGGCAATCAGCCCCAGCATTTT. Combining the CDR3 with reference TRBV11-3 and TRBJ1-5 gives the whole variable domain EAGVVQSPRYKIIEKKQPVAFWCNPISGHNTLYWYLQNLGQGPELLIRYENEEAVDDSQLPKDRFSAERLKGVDSTLKIQPAELGDSAVYLCARNRVGGGNQPQHFGDGTRLSIL.

The chain couples TRBV5-1 to TRBJ2-3; TRBD2 is a possible D gene (6 bases). Trimming removed 2 bases from V and 0 bases from J, with 7 bases in between. Germline V gene data show CDR1 as SGHRS and CDR2 as YFSETQ. The CDR3 runs 14 residues. The CDR3 protein is CASSFTSSTDTQYF. DNA for the CDR3: TGCGCCAGCAGCTTTACTAGCAGCACAGATACGCAGTATTTT. Using reference TRBV5-1 and TRBJ2-3 for the parts outside the CDR3, the full variable domain is KAGVTQTPRYLIKTRGQQVTLSCSPISGHRSVSWYQQTPGQGLQFLFEYFSETQRNKGNFPGRFSGRQFSNSRSEMNVSTLELGDSALYLCASSFTSSTDTQYFGPGTRLTVL.

This chain joins TRBV5-8 and TRBJ2-7; 9 bases match TRBD2. CDR3 length equals 14 residues. In germline, CDR1 is SGHTS, CDR2 YDEGEE. J lost 0 bases, V lost 4 bases, and 2 bases had no gene match. CDR3 coding DNA: TGTGCCAGCAGCCGTAGCGGGGGCTCCTACGAGCAGTACTTC. Translation gives CASSRSGGSYEQYF. The variable domain in full, with the rest retrieved from reference TRBV5-8 and TRBJ2-7, is EAGVTQSPTHLIKTRGQQATLRCSPISGHTSVYWYQQALGLGLQFLLWYDEGEERNRGNFPPRFSGRQFPNYSSELNVNALELEDSALYLCASSRSGGSYEQYFGPGTRLTVT.

The genes are TRBV19 and TRBJ1-5; a weak D match, TRBD1 (6 bases). Germline CDR1 is LNHDA and CDR2 is SQIVND (reference sequence). The CDR3 is 15 residues long. Between the trimmed V and J ends, which lost 6 bases and 2 bases, there was a span of 14 bases. The CDR3 protein is CASSRQVWGNQPQHF. The CDR3 DNA reads as TGTGCCAGTAGCCGACAGGTATGGGGCAATCAGCCCCAGCATTTT.

The chain employs TRBV6-5 and TRBJ2-7; tentative D call: TRBD1 (5 bases). The germline V gene has CDR1 MNHEY and CDR2 SVGAGI. Between the trimmed V and J ends, which lost 5 bases and 6 bases, there was a span of 14 bases. The CDR3 is made up of 13 amino acids. CDR3 in DNA: TGTGCCAGCAGTGTTGGGGCTAGATCCGAGCAGTACTTC. Its translation is CASSVGARSEQYF.

The genes are TRBV5-1 and TRBJ2-3, with TRBD2 matching 13 bases. Germline CDR1 reads SGHRS; CDR2 reads YFSETQ. The CDR3 has 15 residues. The V and J ends lost 2 bases and 8 bases, in that order; junction bases with no gene match: 5. CDR3 loop: CASSLLAGGPGTQYF. DNA of the CDR3: TGCGCCAGCAGCTTACTAGCGGGGGGGCCGGGTACGCAGTATTTT.

The genes are TRBV15 and TRBJ1-1; D gene uncertain. The germline V gene has CDR1 LNHNV and CDR2 YYDKDF (reference sequence). Trimming removed 0 bases at V and 1 base at J, with 9 bases between. The CDR3 consists of 15 residues. This chain's CDR3 is CATSRDGRRNTEAFF. CDR3 bases: TGTGCCACCAGCAGAGATGGAAGGAGGAACACTGAAGCTTTCTTT.

To note about this clone: At one boundary the junction diverges from the germline segment, which might be a read error. V gene TRBV20-1 combines with J gene TRBJ1-4; 9 bases are shared with TRBD1. This CDR3 contains 11 residues. The germline V gene has CDR1 DFQATT and CDR2 SNEGSKA (reference sequence). The CDR3 spells CSATRQGELFF. The DNA for the CDR3 is TGCAGCGCTACGAGACAGGGGGAACTGTTTTTT.

The chain is built from TRBV7-3 and TRBJ2-2; D perhaps matches TRBD2 (7 bases). Germline lookup yields CDR1 SGHTA and CDR2 FQGTGA. CDR3 length equals 17 residues. V lost 2 bases, J lost 2 bases, and 15 bases lay in between. CDR3 residues: CASSLWGGGRNTGELFF. Here the CDR3 DNA reads TGTGCCAGCAGCTTATGGGGCGGGGGCCGTAACACCGGGGAGCTGTTTTTT.

The chain carries TRBV7-9 and TRBJ1-1, with D uncertain. Germline lookup yields CDR1 SEHNR and CDR2 FQNEAQ (reference sequence). Trimming removed 3 bases at V and 2 bases at J, with 10 bases between. CDR3 length equals 14 residues. CDR3 in DNA: TGTGCCAGCAGCTTTTCTGGCTCAAACACTGAAGCTTTCTTT. It codes for CASSFSGSNTEAFF.

This CDR3 reads CAWGGTNLPFQETQYF. The CDR3 DNA reads as TGTGCCTGGGGGGGGACTAACCTTCCGTTCCAAGAGACCCAGTACTTC. This rearrangement joins TRBV30 to TRBJ2-5, with TRBD2 identical over 7 bases. Germline V gene lookup returns CDR1 GTSNPN and CDR2 SVGIG (reference sequence). With V trimmed by 5 bases and J by 1 base, 13 bases remained unmatched. The CDR3 runs 16 residues. Filled out from reference TRBV30 and TRBJ2-5, the complete variable domain reads SQTIHQWPATLVQPVGSPLSLECTVEGTSNPNLYWYRQAAGRGLQLLFYSVGIGQISSEVPQNLSASRPQDRQFILSSKKLLLSDSGFYLCAWGGTNLPFQETQYFGPGTRLLVL.

V usage is TRBV4-2 and J usage is TRBJ2-3; no clear D gene. Per the germline V gene, CDR1 is LGHNA and CDR2 is YNFKEQ. This CDR3 contains 12 residues. Trimming pared 4 bases from V and 2 bases from J, leaving 4 bases between. The CDR3 DNA reads as TGTGCCAGCAGCCCCCACACAGATACGCAGTATTTT. It yields the protein CASSPHTDTQYF.

V is TRBV27 and J is TRBJ1-2; D may be TRBD1 (5 bases). This CDR3 has 14 residues. Trimming left V 3 bases short and J 2 bases short, with 10 bases between. Looked up from germline, CDR1 is MNHEY and CDR2 is SMNVEV (reference sequence). The CDR3 nucleotides are TGTGCCAGCAGTTTGTCGACAGCGAACTATGGCTACACCTTC. It is translated as CASSLSTANYGYTF.

V is TRBV19 and J is TRBJ2-3, with 14 nucleotides matching TRBD2. The CDR3 runs to 18 residues. The germline CDR1 and CDR2 sequences are LNHDA and SQIVND (reference sequence). The V and J ends lost 7 bases and 0 bases, in that order; junction bases with no gene match: 9. The CDR3 region is CASTPGLAGVLSTDTQYF. In DNA, the CDR3 is TGTGCCAGTACCCCGGGACTAGCGGGAGTTCTTAGCACAGATACGCAGTATTTT.